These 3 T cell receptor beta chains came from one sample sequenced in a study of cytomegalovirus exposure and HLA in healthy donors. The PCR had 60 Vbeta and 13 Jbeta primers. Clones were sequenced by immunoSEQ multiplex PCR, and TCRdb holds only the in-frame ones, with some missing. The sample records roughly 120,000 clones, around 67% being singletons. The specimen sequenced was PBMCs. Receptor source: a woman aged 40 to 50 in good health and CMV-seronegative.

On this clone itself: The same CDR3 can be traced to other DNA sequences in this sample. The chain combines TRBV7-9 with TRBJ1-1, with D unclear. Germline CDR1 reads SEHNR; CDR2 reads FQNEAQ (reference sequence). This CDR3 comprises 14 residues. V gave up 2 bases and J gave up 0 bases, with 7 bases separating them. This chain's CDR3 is CASSLPTVNTEAFF. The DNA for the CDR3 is TGTGCCAGCAGCTTACCTACAGTGAACACTGAAGCTTTCTTT. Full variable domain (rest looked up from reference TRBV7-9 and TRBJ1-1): DTGVSQNPRHKITKRGQNVTFRCDPISEHNRLYWYRQTLGQGPEFLTYFQNEAQLEKSRLLSDRFSAERPKGSFSTLEIQRTEQGDSAMYLCASSLPTVNTEAFFGQGTRLTVV.

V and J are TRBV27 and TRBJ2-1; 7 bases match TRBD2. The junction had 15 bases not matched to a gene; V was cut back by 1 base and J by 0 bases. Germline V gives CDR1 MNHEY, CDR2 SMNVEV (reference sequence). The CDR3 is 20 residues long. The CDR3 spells CASSLWRENLIGGSYNEQFF. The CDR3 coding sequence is TGTGCCAGCAGTTTATGGCGGGAGAATCTTATTGGCGGCTCCTACAATGAGCAGTTCTTC.

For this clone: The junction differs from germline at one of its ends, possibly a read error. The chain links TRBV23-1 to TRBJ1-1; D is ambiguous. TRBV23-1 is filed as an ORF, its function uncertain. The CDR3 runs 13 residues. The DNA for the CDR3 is TGCGCCAGCAGTCAATCCGAGAGCGGTAGGCCTCTCTTT. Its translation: CASSQSESGRPLF.